Shown below are 14 T cell receptor beta chains from a single sample sequenced in a study of blood T cell repertoires in COVID-19. Method: immunoSEQ multiplex PCR; TCRdb's copy keeps in-frame clones and lacks some. The repertoire holds fewer than 200,000 clones, 88% seen once, with 2% to 2.5% in the top ten. Sequenced material: peripheral blood. These receptors all stem from a man in his fifties or sixties who had recovered from COVID-19.

The chain joins TRBV7-2 to TRBJ2-7; 13 nucleotides match TRBD2. This CDR3 comprises 15 residues. V lost 3 bases and J lost 4; bases outside the gene matches: 3. Per germline, CDR1 SGHTA and CDR2 FQGNSA. CDR3 sequence (DNA): TGTGCCAGCAGCTTGACTAGCGGGAGGTTTTACGAGCAGTACTTC. This sequence encodes CASSLTSGRFYEQYF. Full variable domain (remainder filled in from reference TRBV7-2 and TRBJ2-7): GAGVSQSPSNKVTEKGKDVELRCDPISGHTALYWYRQSLGQGLEFLIYFQGNSAPDKSGLPSDRFSAERTGGSVSTLTIQRTQQEDSAVYLCASSLTSGRFYEQYFGPGTRLTVT.

The gene calls are TRBV20-1 and TRBJ1-2, with D maybe TRBD1 (5 bases). V was clipped by 3 bases and J by 6 bases, with 14 bases between them. This CDR3 region has 13 residues. Germline V CDR1 and CDR2: DFQATT, SNEGSKA (reference sequence). The CDR3 region is CSASNGRVDGYTF. The CDR3 DNA reads TGCAGTGCTAGTAATGGCAGGGTGGATGGCTACACCTTC.

The chain links TRBV29-1 to TRBJ1-5, with 9 nucleotides matching TRBD1. The V segment lost 6 bases and the J segment 1 base; nucleotides outside the gene matches: 4. Germline lookup yields CDR1 SQVTM and CDR2 ANQGSEA. The CDR3 is 14 residues long. Written as DNA, the CDR3 is TGCAGCGTGAGACAGGGGGGGAGCAATCAGCCCCAGCATTTT. Amino acid sequence: CSVRQGGSNQPQHF.

This chain joins TRBV3-1 (or the pseudogene TRBV3-2) and TRBJ1-3; 9 bases fit TRBD1. Germline V lookup: CDR1 LGHDT, CDR2 YNNKEL (reference sequence). The CDR3 sequence is 19 residues long. V dropped 0 bases and J dropped 0; count of bases not matched to a gene: 9. In DNA, the CDR3 is TGTGCCAGCAGCCAAGAGCGCGACAGGGGGACCTACTCTGGAAACACCATATATTTT. Translated, it gives CASSQERDRGTYSGNTIYF.

The V and J genes are TRBV7-3 and TRBJ2-1; 12 positions agree with TRBD2. CDR3 size: 16 residues. The germline V gene encodes CDR1 SGHTA and CDR2 FQGTGA. Trimming removed 5 bases from V and 4 bases from J; junction bases left unmatched: 6. CDR3 in amino acids: CASSKRTSGGYNEQFF. For the CDR3, the DNA is TGTGCCAGCAGCAAGAGAACTAGCGGGGGGTACAATGAGCAGTTCTTC.

This chain links TRBV6-1 with TRBJ1-5; TRBD1 is a possible D gene (6 bases). The CDR3 consists of 13 residues. The germline V gene has CDR1 MNHNS and CDR2 SASEGT. Trimming took off 2 bases at V and 6 bases at J, with 8 bases between the two ends. The CDR3 DNA is TGTGCCAGCAGTGAACAGGGGACTCAGCCCCAGCATTTT. Translation gives CASSEQGTQPQHF.

The V call is TRBV19, the J call TRBJ2-3; 8 bases agree with TRBD1. The CDR3 contains 17 residues. The germline gives CDR1 LNHDA, CDR2 SQIVND (reference sequence). Losses at the gene ends were 5 bases for V and 0 bases for J; bases not matched to a gene: 10. The CDR3 DNA follows: TGTGCCAGTAGTCGAGCCGGACAGGGTTTGAGCACAGATACGCAGTATTTT. As protein: CASSRAGQGLSTDTQYF.

Comments on this clone: The junction departs from germline at one end; a sequencing error may be responsible. The J gene is TRBJ2-7, the V gene TRBV11-1, with TRBD1 identical over 8 bases. Germline V gene sequence: CDR1 SGHAT, CDR2 FQDESV (reference sequence). The CDR3 has 11 residues. This CDR3 is CASSGRTGMDF. DNA of the CDR3: TGTGCCAGCAGCGGCCGGACAGGGATGGACTTC.

The V gene is TRBV27, the J gene TRBJ2-7; the match to TRBD1 covers 9 bases. Looked up from germline, CDR1 is MNHEY and CDR2 is SMNVEV (reference sequence). This CDR3 has 15 residues. The V and J ends lost 4 bases and 0 bases, in that order; junction bases with no gene match: 4. The CDR3 nucleotides are TGTGCCAGCAGTTCTCGGACAGGGGTCTCCTACGAGCAGTACTTC. It is translated as CASSSRTGVSYEQYF.

The V and J genes are TRBV4-2 and TRBJ1-1, with D perhaps TRBD1 (5 bases). Germline-derived CDR1 and CDR2 are LGHNA and YNFKEQ. V lost 1 base to trimming and J lost 3 bases, with 12 bases between them. This CDR3 region has 15 residues. The CDR3 protein is CASSQVGGSYTEAFF. The CDR3 bases are TGTGCCAGCAGCCAAGTCGGGGGGTCCTACACTGAAGCTTTCTTT.

The chain uses TRBV4-2 and TRBJ2-3, with TRBD1 matching 7 bases. Trimming at V came to 0 bases and at J to 5 bases, leaving 11 bases not matched to a gene. CDR1 is LGHNA and CDR2 is YNFKEQ in the germline V gene. This CDR3 comprises 17 residues. CDR3 loop: CASSQDHSGGHGDTQYF. The CDR3 DNA follows: TGTGCCAGCAGCCAAGATCATTCAGGGGGTCATGGAGATACGCAGTATTTT.

The V and J genes are TRBV28 and TRBJ2-5, with 10 bases identical to TRBD1. This CDR3 has 13 amino acids. Per germline, CDR1 MDHEN and CDR2 SYDVKM. J lost 4 bases, V lost 8 bases, and 4 bases had no gene match. CDR3 DNA sequence: TGTGCCAGCTGTGGACAGGGGGGAGAGACCCAGTACTTC. As protein: CASCGQGGETQYF.

The rearrangement uses TRBV7-2 and TRBJ1-6; TRBD1 matches at 7 bases. This CDR3 has 16 amino acids. Trimming at V came to 0 bases and at J to 6 bases, leaving 5 bases not matched to a gene. Germline V gene data show CDR1 as SGHTA and CDR2 as FQGNSA. CDR3: CASSLARQGGNSPLHF. CDR3 nucleotide sequence: TGTGCCAGCAGCTTAGCCCGGCAGGGGGGTAATTCACCCCTCCACTTT.

J is TRBJ2-3 and V is TRBV12-5; D perhaps matches TRBD1 (6 bases). This CDR3 contains 17 residues. The ends were cut back, 3 bases at V and 0 bases at J, with 16 bases in the middle. Per germline, CDR1 LGHNT and CDR2 FRNRAP. DNA of the CDR3: TGTGCTAGTGGTTTAGAAAGGACAGCTTCTAGCACAGATACGCAGTATTTT. This translates into CASGLERTASSTDTQYF.